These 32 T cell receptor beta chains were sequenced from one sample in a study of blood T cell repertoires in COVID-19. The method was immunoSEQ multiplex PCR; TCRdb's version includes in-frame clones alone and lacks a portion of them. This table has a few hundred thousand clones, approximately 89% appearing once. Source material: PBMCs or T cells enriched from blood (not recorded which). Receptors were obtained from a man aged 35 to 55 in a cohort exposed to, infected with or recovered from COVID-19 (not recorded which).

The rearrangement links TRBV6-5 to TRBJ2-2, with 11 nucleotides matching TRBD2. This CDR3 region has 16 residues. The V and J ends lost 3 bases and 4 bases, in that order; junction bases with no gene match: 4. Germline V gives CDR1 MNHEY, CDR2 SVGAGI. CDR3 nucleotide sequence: TGTGCCAGCAGTTATGGGCTAGCGGGAGGCACCGGGGAGCTGTTTTTT. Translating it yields CASSYGLAGGTGELFF.

CDR3 sequence reads: CSVETGSSYGYTF. As DNA, the CDR3 is TGCAGCGTTGAAACAGGGTCTTCGTATGGCTACACCTTC. The chain joins TRBV29-1 to TRBJ1-2; possible D gene TRBD1, 6 bases. CDR3 size: 13 residues. The ends were cut back, 2 bases at V and 5 bases at J, with 12 bases in the middle. Germline loops: CDR1 SQVTM, CDR2 ANQGSEA.

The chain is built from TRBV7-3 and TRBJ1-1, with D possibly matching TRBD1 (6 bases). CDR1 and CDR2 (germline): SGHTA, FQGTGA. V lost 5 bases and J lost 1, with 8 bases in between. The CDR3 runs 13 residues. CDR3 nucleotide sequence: TGTGCCAGCAGCGAACAGGGGAACACTGAAGCTTTCTTT. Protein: CASSEQGNTEAFF. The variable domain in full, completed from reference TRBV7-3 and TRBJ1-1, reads GAGVSQTPSNKVTEKGKYVELRCDPISGHTALYWYRQSLGQGPEFLIYFQGTGAADDSGLPNDRFFAVRPEGSVSTLKIQRTERGDSAVYLCASSEQGNTEAFFGQGTRLTVV.

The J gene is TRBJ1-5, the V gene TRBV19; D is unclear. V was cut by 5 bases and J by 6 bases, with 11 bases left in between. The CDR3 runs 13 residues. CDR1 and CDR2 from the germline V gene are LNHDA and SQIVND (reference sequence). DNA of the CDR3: TGTGCCAGTAGTGACAATGTCGGTCAGCCCCAGCATTTT. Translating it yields CASSDNVGQPQHF.

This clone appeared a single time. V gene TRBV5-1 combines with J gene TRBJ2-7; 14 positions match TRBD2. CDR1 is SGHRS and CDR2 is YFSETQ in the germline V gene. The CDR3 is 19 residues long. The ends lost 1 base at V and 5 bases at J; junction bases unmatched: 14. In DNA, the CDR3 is TGCGCCAGCAGCTTGCGCTTCAGGGGACTAGCGGGAGCTCGAGACGAGCAGTACTTC. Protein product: CASSLRFRGLAGARDEQYF. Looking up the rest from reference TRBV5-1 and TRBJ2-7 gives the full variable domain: KAGVTQTPRYLIKTRGQQVTLSCSPISGHRSVSWYQQTPGQGLQFLFEYFSETQRNKGNFPGRFSGRQFSNSRSEMNVSTLELGDSALYLCASSLRFRGLAGARDEQYFGPGTRLTVT.

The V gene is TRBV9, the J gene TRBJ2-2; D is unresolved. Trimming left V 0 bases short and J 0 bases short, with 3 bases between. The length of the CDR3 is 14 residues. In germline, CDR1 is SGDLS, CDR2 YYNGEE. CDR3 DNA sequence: TGTGCCAGCAGCGTAGCATCGAACACCGGGGAGCTGTTTTTT. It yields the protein CASSVASNTGELFF. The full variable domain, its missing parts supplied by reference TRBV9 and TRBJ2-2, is DSGVTQTPKHLITATGQRVTLRCSPRSGDLSVYWYQQSLDQGLQFLIQYYNGEERAKGNILERFSAQQFPDLHSELNLSSLELGDSALYFCASSVASNTGELFFGEGSRLTVL.

Written as DNA, the CDR3 is TGCAGTGCTAGAGAAGACAGCAGGGCTTTCTTT. Its protein product is CSAREDSRAFF. This chain joins TRBV20-1 and TRBJ1-1; D perhaps matches TRBD1 (5 bases). The V end lost 0 bases, the J end lost 11 bases, and 10 bases lay between the germline ends. Germline V lookup: CDR1 DFQATT, CDR2 SNEGSKA (reference sequence). The CDR3 has 11 amino acids.

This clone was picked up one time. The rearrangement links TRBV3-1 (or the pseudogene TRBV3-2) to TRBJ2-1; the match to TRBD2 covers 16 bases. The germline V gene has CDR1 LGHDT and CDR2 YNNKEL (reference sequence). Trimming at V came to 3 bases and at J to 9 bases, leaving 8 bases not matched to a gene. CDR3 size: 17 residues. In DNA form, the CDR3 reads TGTGCCAGCAGCCATTCCTGGGGACTAGCGGGAGGGATTGAGCAGTTCTTC. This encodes CASSHSWGLAGGIEQFF.

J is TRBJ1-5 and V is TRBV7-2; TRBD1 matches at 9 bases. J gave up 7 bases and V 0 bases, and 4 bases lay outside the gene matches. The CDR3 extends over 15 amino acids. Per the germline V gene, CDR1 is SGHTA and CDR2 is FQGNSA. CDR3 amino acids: CASSLAQGAGQPQHF. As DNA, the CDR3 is TGTGCCAGCAGCTTAGCACAGGGGGCAGGACAGCCCCAGCATTTT.

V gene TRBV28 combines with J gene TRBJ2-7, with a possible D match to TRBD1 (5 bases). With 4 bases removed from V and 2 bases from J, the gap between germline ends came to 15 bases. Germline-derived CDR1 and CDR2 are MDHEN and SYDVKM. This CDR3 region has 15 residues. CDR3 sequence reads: CASSSKGTTAYEQYF. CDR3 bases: TGTGCCAGCAGTTCAAAGGGAACGACAGCCTACGAGCAGTACTTC.

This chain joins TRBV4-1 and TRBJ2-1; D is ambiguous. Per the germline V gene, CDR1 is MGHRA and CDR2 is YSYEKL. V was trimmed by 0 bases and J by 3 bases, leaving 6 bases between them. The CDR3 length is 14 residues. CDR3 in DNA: TGCGCCAGCAGCCAAGATGCTAACTACAATGAGCAGTTCTTC. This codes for CASSQDANYNEQFF.

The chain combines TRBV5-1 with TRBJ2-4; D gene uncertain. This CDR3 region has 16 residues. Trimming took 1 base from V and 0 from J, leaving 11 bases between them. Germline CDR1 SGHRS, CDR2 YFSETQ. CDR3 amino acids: CASSLSGLLAKNIQYF. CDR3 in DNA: TGCGCCAGCAGCTTGTCCGGTCTACTAGCCAAAAACATTCAGTACTTC.

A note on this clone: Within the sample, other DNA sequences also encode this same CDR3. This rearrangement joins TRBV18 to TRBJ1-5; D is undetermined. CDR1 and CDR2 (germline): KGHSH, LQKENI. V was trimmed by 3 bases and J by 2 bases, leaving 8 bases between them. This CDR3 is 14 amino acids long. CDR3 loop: CASSPGGGNQPQHF. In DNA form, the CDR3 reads TGTGCCAGCTCACCGGGAGGAGGCAATCAGCCCCAGCATTTT.

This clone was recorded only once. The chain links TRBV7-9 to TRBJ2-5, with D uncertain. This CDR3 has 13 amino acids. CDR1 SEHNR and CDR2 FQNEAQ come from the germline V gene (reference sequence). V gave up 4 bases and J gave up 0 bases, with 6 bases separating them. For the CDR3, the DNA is TGTGCCAGCAGCTCCGACAACCAAGAGACCCAGTACTTC. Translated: CASSSDNQETQYF.

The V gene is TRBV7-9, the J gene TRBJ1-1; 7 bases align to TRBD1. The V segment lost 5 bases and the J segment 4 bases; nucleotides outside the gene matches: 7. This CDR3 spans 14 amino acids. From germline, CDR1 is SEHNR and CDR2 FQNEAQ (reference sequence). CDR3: CASSSQQGTTEAFF. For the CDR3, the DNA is TGTGCCAGCAGCAGCCAACAGGGGACCACTGAAGCTTTCTTT.

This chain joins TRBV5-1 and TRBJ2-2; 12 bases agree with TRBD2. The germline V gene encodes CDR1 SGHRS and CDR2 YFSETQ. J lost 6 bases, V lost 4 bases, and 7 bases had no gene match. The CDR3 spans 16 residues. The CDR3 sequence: CASSIRLAGDSGELFF. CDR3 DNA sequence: TGCGCCAGCAGCATAAGACTAGCGGGAGACTCCGGGGAGCTGTTTTTT.

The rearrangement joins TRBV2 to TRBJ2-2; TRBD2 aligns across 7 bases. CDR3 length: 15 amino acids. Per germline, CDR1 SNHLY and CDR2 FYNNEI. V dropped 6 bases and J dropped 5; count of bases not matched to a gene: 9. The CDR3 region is CASRTGGSSTGELFF. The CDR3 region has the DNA TGTGCCAGCAGGACGGGCGGGAGTTCGACCGGGGAGCTGTTTTTT.

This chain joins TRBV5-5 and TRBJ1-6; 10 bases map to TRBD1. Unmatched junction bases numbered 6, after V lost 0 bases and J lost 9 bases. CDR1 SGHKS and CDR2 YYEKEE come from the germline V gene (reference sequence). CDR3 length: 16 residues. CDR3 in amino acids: CASSLAGGQGVSPLHF. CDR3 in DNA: TGTGCCAGCAGCTTGGCGGGAGGACAGGGGGTTTCACCCCTCCACTTT.

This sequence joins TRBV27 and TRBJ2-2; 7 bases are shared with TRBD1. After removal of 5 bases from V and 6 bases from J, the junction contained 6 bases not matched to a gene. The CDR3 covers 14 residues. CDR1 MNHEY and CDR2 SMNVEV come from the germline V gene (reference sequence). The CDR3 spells CASSPGQNAGELFF. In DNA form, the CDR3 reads TGTGCCAGCAGTCCGGGACAGAATGCCGGGGAGCTGTTTTTT.

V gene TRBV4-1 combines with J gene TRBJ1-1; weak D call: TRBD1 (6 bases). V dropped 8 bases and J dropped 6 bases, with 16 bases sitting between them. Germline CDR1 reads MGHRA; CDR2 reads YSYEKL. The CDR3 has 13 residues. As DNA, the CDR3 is TGCGCCAGCTCCCCACCAGGGGCTCCTGAAGCTTTCTTT. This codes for CASSPPGAPEAFF.

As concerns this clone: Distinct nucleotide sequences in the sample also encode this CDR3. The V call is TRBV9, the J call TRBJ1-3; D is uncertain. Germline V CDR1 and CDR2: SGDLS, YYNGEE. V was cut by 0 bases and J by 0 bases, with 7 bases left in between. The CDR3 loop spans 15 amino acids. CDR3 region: CASSVGGNSGNTIYF. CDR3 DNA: TGTGCCAGCAGCGTAGGAGGGAACTCTGGAAACACCATATATTTT.

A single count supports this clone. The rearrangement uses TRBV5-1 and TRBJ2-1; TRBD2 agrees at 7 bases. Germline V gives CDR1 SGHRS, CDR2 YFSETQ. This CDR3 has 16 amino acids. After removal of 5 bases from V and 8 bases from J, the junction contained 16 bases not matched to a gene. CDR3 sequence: CASSYIKTSAVDEQFF. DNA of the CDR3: TGCGCCAGCAGTTACATTAAAACTAGCGCAGTTGATGAGCAGTTCTTC. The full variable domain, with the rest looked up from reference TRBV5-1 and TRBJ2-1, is KAGVTQTPRYLIKTRGQQVTLSCSPISGHRSVSWYQQTPGQGLQFLFEYFSETQRNKGNFPGRFSGRQFSNSRSEMNVSTLELGDSALYLCASSYIKTSAVDEQFFGPGTRLTVL.

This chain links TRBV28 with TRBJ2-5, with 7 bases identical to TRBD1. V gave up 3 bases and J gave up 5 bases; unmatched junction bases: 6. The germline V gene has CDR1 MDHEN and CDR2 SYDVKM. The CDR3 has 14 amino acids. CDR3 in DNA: TGTGCCAGCAGTTTCCGGTTCAGGGGGGAGACCCAGTACTTC. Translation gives CASSFRFRGETQYF.

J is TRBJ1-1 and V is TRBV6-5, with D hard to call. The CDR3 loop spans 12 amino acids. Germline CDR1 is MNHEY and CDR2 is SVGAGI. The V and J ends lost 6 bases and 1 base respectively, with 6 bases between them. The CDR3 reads CASRRGNTEAFF. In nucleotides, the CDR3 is TGTGCCAGCAGACGGGGGAACACTGAAGCTTTCTTT.

This CDR3 reads CASSRGEVPYEQYF. In DNA, the CDR3 is TGTGCCAGTAGTAGAGGGGAGGTTCCCTACGAGCAGTACTTC. V is TRBV19 and J is TRBJ2-7, with D tentatively TRBD2 (6 bases). The CDR3 runs 14 residues. The V and J ends lost 4 bases and 2 bases respectively, with 12 bases between them. Germline V gene sequence: CDR1 LNHDA, CDR2 SQIVND (reference sequence).

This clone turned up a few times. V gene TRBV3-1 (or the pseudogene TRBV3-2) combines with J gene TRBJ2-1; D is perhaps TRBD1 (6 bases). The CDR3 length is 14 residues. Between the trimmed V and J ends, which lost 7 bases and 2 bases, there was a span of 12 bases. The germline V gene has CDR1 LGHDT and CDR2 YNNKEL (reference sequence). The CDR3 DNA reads TGTGCCAGCACCTTACAGGGAACCTACAATGAGCAGTTCTTC. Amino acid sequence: CASTLQGTYNEQFF.

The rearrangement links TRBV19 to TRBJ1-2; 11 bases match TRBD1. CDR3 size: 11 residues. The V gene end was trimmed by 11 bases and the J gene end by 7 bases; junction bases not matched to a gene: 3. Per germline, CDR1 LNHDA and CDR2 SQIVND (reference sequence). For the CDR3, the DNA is TGTGCCGGCGGGACAGGGGGTGGCTACACCTTC. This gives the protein CAGGTGGGYTF.

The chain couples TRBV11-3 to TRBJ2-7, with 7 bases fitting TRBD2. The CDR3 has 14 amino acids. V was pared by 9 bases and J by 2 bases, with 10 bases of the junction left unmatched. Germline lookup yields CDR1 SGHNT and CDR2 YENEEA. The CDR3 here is CASPPRGVAYEQYF. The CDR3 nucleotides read TGTGCCAGTCCTCCCCGGGGGGTCGCCTACGAGCAGTACTTC. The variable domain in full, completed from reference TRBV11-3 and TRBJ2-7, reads EAGVVQSPRYKIIEKKQPVAFWCNPISGHNTLYWYLQNLGQGPELLIRYENEEAVDDSQLPKDRFSAERLKGVDSTLKIQPAELGDSAVYLCASPPRGVAYEQYFGPGTRLTVT.

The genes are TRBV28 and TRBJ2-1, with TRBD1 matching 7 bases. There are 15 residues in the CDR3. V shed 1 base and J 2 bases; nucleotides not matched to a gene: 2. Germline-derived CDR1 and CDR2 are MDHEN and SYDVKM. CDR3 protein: CASSLYRGAYNEQFF. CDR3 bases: TGTGCCAGCAGTTTATACAGGGGCGCCTACAATGAGCAGTTCTTC.

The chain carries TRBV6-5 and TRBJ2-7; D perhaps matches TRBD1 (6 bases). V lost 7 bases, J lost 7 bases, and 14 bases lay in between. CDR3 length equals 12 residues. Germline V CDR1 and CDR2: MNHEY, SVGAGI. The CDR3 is CASNYRVEEQYF. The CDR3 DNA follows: TGTGCCAGCAACTACAGGGTCGAAGAGCAGTACTTC.

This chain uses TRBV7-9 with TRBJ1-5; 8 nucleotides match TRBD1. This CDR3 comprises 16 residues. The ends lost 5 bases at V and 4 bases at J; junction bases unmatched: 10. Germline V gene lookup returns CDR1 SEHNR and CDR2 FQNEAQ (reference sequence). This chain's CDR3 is CASSESTGGGNQPQHF. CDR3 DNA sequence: TGTGCCAGCAGCGAAAGCACAGGGGGTGGTAATCAGCCCCAGCATTTT.

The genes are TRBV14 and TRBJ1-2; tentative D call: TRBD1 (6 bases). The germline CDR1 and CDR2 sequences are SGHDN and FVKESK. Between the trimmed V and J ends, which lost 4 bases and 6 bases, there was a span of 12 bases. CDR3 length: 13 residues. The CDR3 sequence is CASSPRTDDGYTF. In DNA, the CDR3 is TGTGCCAGCAGCCCCAGGACAGATGATGGCTACACCTTC. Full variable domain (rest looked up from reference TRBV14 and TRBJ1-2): EAGVTQFPSHSVIEKGQTVTLRCDPISGHDNLYWYRRVMGKEIKFLLHFVKESKQDESGMPNNRFLAERTGGTYSTLKVQPAELEDSGVYFCASSPRTDDGYTFGSGTRLTVV.